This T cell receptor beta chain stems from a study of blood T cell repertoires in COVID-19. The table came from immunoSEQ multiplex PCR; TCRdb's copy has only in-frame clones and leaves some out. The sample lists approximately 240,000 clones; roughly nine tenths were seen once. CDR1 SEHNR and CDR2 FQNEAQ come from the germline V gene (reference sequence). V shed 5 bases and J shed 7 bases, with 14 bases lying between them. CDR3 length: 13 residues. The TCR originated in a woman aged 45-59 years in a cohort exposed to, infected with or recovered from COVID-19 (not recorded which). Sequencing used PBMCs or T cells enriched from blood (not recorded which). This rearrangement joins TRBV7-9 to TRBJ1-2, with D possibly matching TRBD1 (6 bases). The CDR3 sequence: CASSPSGAGGYTF. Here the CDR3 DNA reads TGTGCCAGCAGCCCTTCAGGGGCAGGTGGCTACACCTTC.